The 22 T cell receptor beta chains in this list originate from one sample, sequenced in a study of blood T cell repertoires in COVID-19. The assay was immunoSEQ multiplex PCR, and TCRdb's table has in-frame clones only and misses some. The sample has a few hundred thousand clones, roughly 80% seen once. Input material: peripheral blood. Source of these receptors: a woman aged 60-70 years with acute or convalescent COVID-19.

V is TRBV5-1 and J is TRBJ2-1, with 11 positions matching TRBD1. Trimming took 3 bases from V and 7 from J; bases not matched to a gene: 6. The CDR3 runs 15 residues. Germline V lookup: CDR1 SGHRS, CDR2 YFSETQ. The CDR3 here is CASSSGTGGLNEQFF. As DNA, the CDR3 is TGCGCCAGCAGCTCGGGGACAGGGGGACTAAATGAGCAGTTCTTC.

The rearrangement joins TRBV18 to TRBJ2-6; unclear D gene. The V end lost 5 bases, the J end lost 3 bases, and 8 bases lay between the germline ends. This CDR3 comprises 14 residues. Germline CDR1 is KGHSH and CDR2 is LQKENI. The CDR3 DNA is TGTGCCAGCTCAACGTCGAGTGGGGCCAACGTCCTGACTTTC. This gives the protein CASSTSSGANVLTF. Combining the CDR3 with reference TRBV18 and TRBJ2-6 gives the whole variable domain NAGVMQNPRHLVRRRGQEARLRCSPMKGHSHVYWYRQLPEEGLKFMVYLQKENIIDESGMPKERFSAEFPKEGPSILRIQQVVRGDSAAYFCASSTSSGANVLTFGAGSRLTVL.

This clone was seen only once. J is TRBJ1-2 and V is TRBV6-5; 7 bases agree with TRBD1. The CDR3 has 14 amino acids. V gave up 6 bases and J gave up 3 bases; unmatched junction bases: 7. In germline, CDR1 is MNHEY, CDR2 SVGAGI. CDR3 sequence (DNA): TGTGCCAGCAGACGGGGACAGAAATACTATGGCTACACCTTC. Translated, it gives CASRRGQKYYGYTF.

This chain's CDR3 is CATIAFMDSPLHF. DNA for the CDR3: TGTGCCACCATAGCATTCATGGATTCACCCCTCCACTTT. This chain uses TRBV28 with TRBJ1-6; D call uncertain. The length of the CDR3 is 13 residues. The ends were cut back, 10 bases at V and 8 bases at J, with 15 bases in the middle. CDR1 MDHEN and CDR2 SYDVKM come from the germline V gene.

The CDR3 region is CASSQGLAGAYEQYF. DNA of the CDR3: TGTGCCAGCAGCCAAGGTCTAGCGGGGGCCTACGAGCAGTACTTC. The rearrangement uses TRBV4-2 and TRBJ2-7; 10 bases align to TRBD2. Trimming cost V 1 base and J 2 bases; bases outside gene matches: 2. There are 15 residues in the CDR3. In germline, CDR1 is LGHNA, CDR2 YNFKEQ.

This clone has more than one count but fewer than ten. The V and J genes are TRBV5-6 and TRBJ1-1; 7 bases match TRBD1. The J segment lost 4 bases and the V segment lost 0 bases, leaving 0 bases of the junction unmatched. CDR1 is SGHDT and CDR2 is YYEEEE in the germline V gene. CDR3 length equals 13 residues. In DNA form, the CDR3 reads TGTGCCAGCAGCTTGGGGACAGGCACTGAAGCTTTCTTT. Its protein product is CASSLGTGTEAFF.

The chain carries TRBV7-2 and TRBJ1-4; weak D call: TRBD1 (6 bases). Germline V gives CDR1 SGHTA, CDR2 FQGNSA. The V end was cut by 5 bases, the J end by 6 bases, with 13 bases between. The CDR3 totals 14 residues. Here the CDR3 reads CASSPRGGDEKLFF. The CDR3 bases are TGTGCCAGCAGCCCGCGAGGGGGTGATGAAAAACTGTTTTTT.

The chain has TRBV6-1 and TRBJ2-7; the match to TRBD1 covers 8 bases. This CDR3 has 15 residues. Germline loops: CDR1 MNHNS, CDR2 SASEGT. Unmatched junction bases numbered 2, after V lost 1 base and J lost 0 bases. CDR3 DNA sequence: TGTGCCAGCAGTGAAGGACAGGGGAGCTCCTACGAGCAGTACTTC. Amino acids: CASSEGQGSSYEQYF.

The CDR3 is CASSEYVGRQETQYF. In nucleotides, the CDR3 is TGTGCCAGCAGTGAATACGTCGGGAGGCAAGAGACCCAGTACTTC. The V call is TRBV2, the J call TRBJ2-5; 7 nucleotides line up with TRBD2. The CDR3 runs to 15 residues. CDR1 is SNHLY, CDR2 FYNNEI, per germline. J was trimmed by 2 bases and V by 2 bases; bases with no gene match: 5.

This rearrangement joins TRBV15 to TRBJ2-5, with a possible D match to TRBD2 (6 bases). CDR3 size: 14 residues. The germline V gene encodes CDR1 LNHNV and CDR2 YYDKDF (reference sequence). Trimming pared 1 base from V and 6 bases from J, leaving 12 bases between. The CDR3 region is CATSRGGEGKTQYF. The CDR3 coding sequence is TGTGCCACCAGCAGAGGCGGGGAAGGGAAGACCCAGTACTTC. The full variable domain, with the rest looked up from reference TRBV15 and TRBJ2-5, is DAMVIQNPRYQVTQFGKPVTLSCSQTLNHNVMYWYQQKSSQAPKLLFHYYDKDFNNEADTPDNFQSRRPNTSFCFLDIRSPGLGDTAMYLCATSRGGEGKTQYFGPGTRLLVL.

This chain joins TRBV2 and TRBJ1-1; D not resolved. V was cut by 5 bases and J by 0 bases, with 16 bases left in between. Per germline, CDR1 SNHLY and CDR2 FYNNEI. CDR3 size: 16 residues. This CDR3 is CASSRTENVMNTEAFF. In DNA, the CDR3 is TGTGCCAGCAGTAGGACTGAAAACGTAATGAACACTGAAGCTTTCTTT.

V usage is TRBV5-6 and J usage is TRBJ2-7; the D gene is possibly TRBD1 (5 bases). The V end lost 2 bases, the J end lost 0 bases, and 15 bases lay between the germline ends. This CDR3 is built from 16 residues. Germline CDR1 reads SGHDT; CDR2 reads YYEEEE. The CDR3 protein is CASSFFGARASYEQYF. The CDR3 nucleotides are TGTGCCAGCAGCTTCTTTGGGGCCAGGGCCTCCTACGAGCAGTACTTC.

On this clone itself: The same CDR3 can be traced to other DNA sequences in this sample. J is TRBJ2-3 and V is TRBV28, with 11 positions matching TRBD2. Per the germline V gene, CDR1 is MDHEN and CDR2 is SYDVKM. J lost 2 bases, V lost 2 bases, and 3 bases had no gene match. The CDR3 contains 16 residues. The CDR3 is CASSLTSGGLTDTQYF. The CDR3 DNA is TGTGCCAGCAGTTTAACTAGCGGGGGACTCACAGATACGCAGTATTTT.

The CDR3 sequence: CASRFLQGADYGYTF. The CDR3 DNA sequence: TGTGCCAGCAGATTTCTTCAGGGGGCGGACTATGGCTACACCTTC. The chain has TRBV3-1 (or the pseudogene TRBV3-2) and TRBJ1-2, with 8 bases fitting TRBD1. CDR3 size: 15 residues. CDR1 and CDR2 from the germline V gene are LGHDT and YNNKEL (reference sequence). V lost 6 bases to trimming and J lost 3 bases; unmatched junction nucleotides: 9.

This chain links TRBV5-1 with TRBJ1-2; 9 nucleotides line up with TRBD1. The germline V gene encodes CDR1 SGHRS and CDR2 YFSETQ. V trimming: 3 bases; J trimming: 3 bases; junction bases outside the gene matches: 6. This CDR3 is built from 15 residues. The CDR3 sequence: CASSYSTGGDYGYTF. CDR3 bases: TGCGCCAGCAGCTATTCGACAGGGGGGGACTATGGCTACACCTTC. The variable domain in full, with the rest retrieved from reference TRBV5-1 and TRBJ1-2, is KAGVTQTPRYLIKTRGQQVTLSCSPISGHRSVSWYQQTPGQGLQFLFEYFSETQRNKGNFPGRFSGRQFSNSRSEMNVSTLELGDSALYLCASSYSTGGDYGYTFGSGTRLTVV.

This clone was detected a few times. The chain recombines TRBV2 with TRBJ2-5, with a weak D call TRBD2 (6 bases). Germline assignment: CDR1 SNHLY and CDR2 FYNNEI. This CDR3 contains 12 residues. V lost 6 bases and J lost 4, with 9 bases in between. The DNA of the CDR3 is TGTGCCAGCAGCGGGGGAGTAGAGACCCAGTACTTC. It yields the protein CASSGGVETQYF.

J is TRBJ1-1 and V is TRBV7-8; D is possibly TRBD1 (6 bases). V gave up 4 bases and J gave up 3 bases, with 15 bases separating them. CDR1 and CDR2 (germline): SGHVS, FQNEAQ. This CDR3 is 15 amino acids long. The CDR3: CASSWQGWEYTEAFF. The DNA of the CDR3 is TGTGCCAGCAGCTGGCAGGGGTGGGAGTACACTGAAGCTTTCTTT.

This chain uses TRBV4-1 with TRBJ2-3; D might be TRBD2 (6 bases). V shed 3 bases and J shed 0 bases, with 10 bases lying between them. Germline CDR1 reads MGHRA; CDR2 reads YSYEKL. The CDR3 loop spans 15 amino acids. This CDR3 is CASSHPGLSTDTQYF. CDR3 DNA: TGCGCCAGCAGCCACCCGGGACTGAGCACAGATACGCAGTATTTT.

The genes are TRBV7-2 and TRBJ1-1; 7 positions agree with TRBD1. CDR1 is SGHTA and CDR2 is FQGNSA in the germline V gene. This CDR3 is 15 amino acids long. V shed 5 bases and J 0 bases; nucleotides not matched to a gene: 6. The CDR3 nucleotides read TGTGCCAGCAGCCTCCGGGGACAGATGAACACTGAAGCTTTCTTT. Its translation: CASSLRGQMNTEAFF. Looking up the rest from reference TRBV7-2 and TRBJ1-1 gives the full variable domain: GAGVSQSPSNKVTEKGKDVELRCDPISGHTALYWYRQSLGQGLEFLIYFQGNSAPDKSGLPSDRFSAERTGGSVSTLTIQRTQQEDSAVYLCASSLRGQMNTEAFFGQGTRLTVV.

This clone was picked up one time. The chain carries TRBV5-4 and TRBJ1-1; D might be TRBD1 (6 bases). CDR3 length: 14 amino acids. CDR1 SGHNT and CDR2 YYREEE come from the germline V gene (reference sequence). V was cut by 4 bases and J by 1 base, with 11 bases left in between. The CDR3 DNA sequence: TGTGCCAGCAGCCATGGACAGAAGAACACTGAAGCTTTCTTT. Encoded protein: CASSHGQKNTEAFF.

On this clone itself: The sample carries other DNA sequences with the same CDR3. This chain connects TRBV12-3 or TRBV12-4 to TRBJ1-5, with TRBD1 matching 9 bases. V dropped 6 bases and J dropped 4; count of bases not matched to a gene: 1. This CDR3 spans 13 amino acids. In DNA form, the CDR3 reads TGTGCCAGCAGGACAGGGGGGAATCAGCCCCAGCATTTT. Translation gives CASRTGGNQPQHF.

This clone was counted only a few times. The chain recombines TRBV12-3 or TRBV12-4 with TRBJ1-2; D unclear. V was cut by 5 bases and J by 4 bases, with 5 bases left in between. The CDR3 is 11 residues long. CDR3 residues: CASSQSYGYTF. CDR3 nucleotide sequence: TGTGCCAGCAGTCAGTCCTATGGCTACACCTTC.